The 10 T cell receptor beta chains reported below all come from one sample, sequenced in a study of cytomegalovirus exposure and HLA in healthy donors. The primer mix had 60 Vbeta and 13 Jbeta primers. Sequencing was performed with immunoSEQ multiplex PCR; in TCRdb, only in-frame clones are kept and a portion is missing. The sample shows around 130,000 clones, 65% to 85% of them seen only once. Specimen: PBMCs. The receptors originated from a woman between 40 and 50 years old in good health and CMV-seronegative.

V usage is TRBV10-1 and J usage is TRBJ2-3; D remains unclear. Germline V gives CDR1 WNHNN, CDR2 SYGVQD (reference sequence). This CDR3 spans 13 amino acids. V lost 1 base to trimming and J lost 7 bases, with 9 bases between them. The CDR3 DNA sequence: TGCGCCAGCAGTGAGTTCCAGCGAAATACGCAGTATTTT. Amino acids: CASSEFQRNTQYF.

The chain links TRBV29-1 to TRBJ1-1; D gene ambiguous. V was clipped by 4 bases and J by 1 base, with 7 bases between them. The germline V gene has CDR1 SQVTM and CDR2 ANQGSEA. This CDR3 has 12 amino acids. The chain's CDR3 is CSVAPGNTEAFF. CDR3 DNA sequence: TGCAGCGTTGCCCCCGGGAACACTGAAGCTTTCTTT.

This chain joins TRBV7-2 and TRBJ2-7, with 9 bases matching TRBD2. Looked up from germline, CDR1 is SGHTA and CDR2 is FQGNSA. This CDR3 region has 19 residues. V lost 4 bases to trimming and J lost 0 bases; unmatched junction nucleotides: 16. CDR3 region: CASSSRGERGAPASYEQYF. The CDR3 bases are TGTGCCAGCAGCTCCCGGGGGGAGCGGGGGGCGCCGGCCTCCTACGAGCAGTACTTC.

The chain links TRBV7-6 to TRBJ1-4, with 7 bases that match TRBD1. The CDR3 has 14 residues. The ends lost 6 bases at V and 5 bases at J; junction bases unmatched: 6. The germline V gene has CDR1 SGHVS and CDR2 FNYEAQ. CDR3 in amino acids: CASSSGGWNEKLFF. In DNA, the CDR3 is TGTGCCAGCAGTTCAGGGGGGTGGAATGAAAAACTGTTTTTT.

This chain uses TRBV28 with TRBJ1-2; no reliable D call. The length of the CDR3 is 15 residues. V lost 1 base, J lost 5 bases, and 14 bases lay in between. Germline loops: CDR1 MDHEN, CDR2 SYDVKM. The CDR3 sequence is CASSLSTNGEYGYTF. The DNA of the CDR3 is TGTGCCAGCAGTTTATCGACCAACGGGGAATATGGCTACACCTTC.

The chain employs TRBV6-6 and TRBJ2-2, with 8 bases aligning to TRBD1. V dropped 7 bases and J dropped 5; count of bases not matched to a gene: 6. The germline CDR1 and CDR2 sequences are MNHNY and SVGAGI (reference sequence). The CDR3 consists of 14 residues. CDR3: CASTLTGGTGELFF. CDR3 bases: TGTGCCAGCACTCTCACAGGGGGAACCGGGGAGCTGTTTTTT.

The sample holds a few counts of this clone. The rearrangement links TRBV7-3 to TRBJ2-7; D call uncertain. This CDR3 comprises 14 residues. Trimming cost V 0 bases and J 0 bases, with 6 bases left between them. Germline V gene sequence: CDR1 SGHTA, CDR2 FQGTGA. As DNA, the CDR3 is TGTGCCAGCAGCTTAACTGCTAGCTCCTACGAGCAGTACTTC. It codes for CASSLTASSYEQYF. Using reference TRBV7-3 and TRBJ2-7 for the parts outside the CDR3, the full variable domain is GAGVSQTPSNKVTEKGKYVELRCDPISGHTALYWYRQSLGQGPEFLIYFQGTGAADDSGLPNDRFFAVRPEGSVSTLKIQRTERGDSAVYLCASSLTASSYEQYFGPGTRLTVT.

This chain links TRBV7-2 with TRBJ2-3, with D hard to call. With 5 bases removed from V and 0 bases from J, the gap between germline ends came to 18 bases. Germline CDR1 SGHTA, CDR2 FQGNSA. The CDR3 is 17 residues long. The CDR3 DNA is TGTGCCAGCAGCCCCCGAGGTCGGCTCCTCAGCACAGATACGCAGTATTTT. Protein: CASSPRGRLLSTDTQYF.

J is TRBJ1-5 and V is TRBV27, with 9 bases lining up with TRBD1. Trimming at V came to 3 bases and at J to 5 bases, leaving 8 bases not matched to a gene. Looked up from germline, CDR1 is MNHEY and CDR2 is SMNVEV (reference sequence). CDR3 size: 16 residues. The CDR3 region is CASSLGAGQGDQPQHF. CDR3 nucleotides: TGTGCCAGCAGTTTGGGGGCGGGACAGGGCGATCAGCCCCAGCATTTT.

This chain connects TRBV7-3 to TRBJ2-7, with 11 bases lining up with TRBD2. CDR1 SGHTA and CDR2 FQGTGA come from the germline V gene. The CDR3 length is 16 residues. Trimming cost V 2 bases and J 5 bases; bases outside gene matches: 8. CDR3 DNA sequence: TGTGCCAGCAGCTTACCCCTAGCGGGGGGCCGCAACGAGCAGTACTTC. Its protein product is CASSLPLAGGRNEQYF.